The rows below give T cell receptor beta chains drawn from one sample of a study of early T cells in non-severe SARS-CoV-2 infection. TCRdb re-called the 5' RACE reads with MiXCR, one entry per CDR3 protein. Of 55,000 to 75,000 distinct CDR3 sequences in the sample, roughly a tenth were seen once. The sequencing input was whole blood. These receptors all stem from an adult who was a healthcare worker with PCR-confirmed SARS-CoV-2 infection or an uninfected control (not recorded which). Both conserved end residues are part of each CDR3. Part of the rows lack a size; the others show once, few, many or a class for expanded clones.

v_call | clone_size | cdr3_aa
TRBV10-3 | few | CAISDQVTGDLRGYTF
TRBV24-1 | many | CATSPGSGRGGELFF
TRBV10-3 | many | CAIRGVGTEAFF
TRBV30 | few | CAWSGGPTGGGSTEAFF
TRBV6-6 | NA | CATSIANTGELFF
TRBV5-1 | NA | CASSSDGDYGYTF
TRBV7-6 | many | CASSTGEAGELFF
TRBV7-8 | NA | CASSLRTGANSPLHF
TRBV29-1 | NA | CSVDKLASSYNEQFF
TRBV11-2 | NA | CASSLLVIGDTQYF
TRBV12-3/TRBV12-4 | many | CASSRTERYGYTF
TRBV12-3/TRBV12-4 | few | CASSLQPLAQHF
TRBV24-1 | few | CATSDWETGSGGPGTGELFF
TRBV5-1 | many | CASSLVGSEQFF
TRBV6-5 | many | CASSRSGTGALTLYGYTF
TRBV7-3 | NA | CASSSGEEALYNSPLHF
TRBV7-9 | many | CASSPAAVNEQFF
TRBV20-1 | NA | CSARQGSTEAFF
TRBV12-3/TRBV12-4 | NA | CASSLAHTQGAYTF
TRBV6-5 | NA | CASSYTASGGTDTQYF
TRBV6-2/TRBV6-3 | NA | CASSYGRGENNEQFF
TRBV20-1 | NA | CSASWTGRNEQFF
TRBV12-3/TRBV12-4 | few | CASSYGESGQYF
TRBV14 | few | CASSTTRGTEAFF
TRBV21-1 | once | CASSNRAGTGDLRTEAFF
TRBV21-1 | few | CASSSGTIEAFF
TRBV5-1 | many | CASSLAGGQDDYTF
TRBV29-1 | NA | CSVVSVRSTDTQYF
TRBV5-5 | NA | CASSLGETNSPLHF
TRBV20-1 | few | CSARVGQGTSNEQFF
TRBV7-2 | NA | CASSSPEGNTIYF
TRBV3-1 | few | CASSQGNSPLHF
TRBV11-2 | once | CASSLPSSYNEQFF
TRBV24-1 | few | CATSDPRLAGRSDTQYF
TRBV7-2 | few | CASSLDLKRGEAFF
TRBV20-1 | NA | CSARGDTGSYGYTF
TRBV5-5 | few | CAIGRTEETQYF
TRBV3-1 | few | CASRPSGGNNEQFF
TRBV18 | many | CASSLGQGIMNTEAFF
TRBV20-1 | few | CSASNRNQPQHF
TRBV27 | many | CASSLSPGANVLTF
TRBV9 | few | CASSVSQGARTEAFF
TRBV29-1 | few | CSVMGQGTGELFF
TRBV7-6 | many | CASSTGTTVAKNIQYF
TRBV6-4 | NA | CASSAEGGHYNEQFF
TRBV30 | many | CAWSWLAGGSGELFF
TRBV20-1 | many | CSAVKETSDTQYF